The entry below gives a single T cell receptor beta chain sequence along with its context. The antigen is not known. Preparation of the TCRbeta library used unique molecular identifiers. One entry per CDR3 protein results from TCRdb running MiXCR on the PCR reads. The data show some 600,000 distinct CDR3 sequences, with over 10% seen just once and about 2% held by the top ten. These data are taken from a study of T-cell reconstitution after alpha-beta-depleted transplantation in children. General study results and limits: Diversity of TCRbeta at day 60 was high in some patients, arising from surviving recipient T cells and thymic progenitors.

Per the germline V gene, CDR1 is SQVTM and CDR2 is ANQGSEA. The V end was cut by 7 bases, the J end by 2 bases, with 14 bases between. The CDR3 contains 13 residues. The rearrangement links TRBV29-1 to TRBJ2-5, with D possibly matching TRBD1 (6 bases). The specimen comprised PBMCs, mostly from graft donor cells, sampled 360 days after TCRalphabeta/CD19-depleted stem cell transplant. The receptor was isolated from a male patient aged 10 to 17 who had a stem cell transplant for acute myeloid leukemia, so the T cells may come from the graft donor. CDR3 DNA sequence: TGCAGCGCTCGCCGGGACACGCAAGAGACCCAGTACTTC. Translated, it gives CSARRDTQETQYF.